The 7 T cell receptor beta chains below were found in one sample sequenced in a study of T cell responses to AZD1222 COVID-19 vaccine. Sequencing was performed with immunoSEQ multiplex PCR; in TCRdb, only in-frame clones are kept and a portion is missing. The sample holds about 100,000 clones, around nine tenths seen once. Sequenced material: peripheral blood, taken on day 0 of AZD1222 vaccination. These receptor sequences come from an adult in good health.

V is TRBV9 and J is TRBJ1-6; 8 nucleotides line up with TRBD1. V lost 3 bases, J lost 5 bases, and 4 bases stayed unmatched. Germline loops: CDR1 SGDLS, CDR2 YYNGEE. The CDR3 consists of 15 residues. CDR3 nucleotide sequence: TGTGCCAGCAGCGCAACGGGACAGGATAATTCACCCCTCCACTTT. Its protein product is CASSATGQDNSPLHF.

Here the CDR3 DNA reads TGTGCCAGCAGCCACGGGCGTGAAGCTTTCTTT. Its protein is CASSHGREAFF. This chain joins TRBV3-1 (or the pseudogene TRBV3-2) and TRBJ1-1; D unclear. Trimming shortened V by 3 bases and J by 7 bases, and 6 bases separated the two germline ends. There are 11 residues in the CDR3. From germline, CDR1 is LGHDT and CDR2 YNNKEL (reference sequence).

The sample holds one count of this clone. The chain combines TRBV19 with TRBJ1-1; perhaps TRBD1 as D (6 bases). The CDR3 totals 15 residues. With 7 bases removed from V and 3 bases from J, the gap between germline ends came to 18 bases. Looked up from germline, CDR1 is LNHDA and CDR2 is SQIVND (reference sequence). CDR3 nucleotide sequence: TGTGCCAGTACCGGCAGCAGGGGACAAGACACTGAAGCTTTCTTT. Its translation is CASTGSRGQDTEAFF.

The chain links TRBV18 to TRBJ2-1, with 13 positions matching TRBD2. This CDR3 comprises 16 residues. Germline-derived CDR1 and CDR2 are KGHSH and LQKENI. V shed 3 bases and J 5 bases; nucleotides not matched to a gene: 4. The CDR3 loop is CASSPPGTSGNNEQFF. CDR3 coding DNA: TGTGCCAGCTCACCTCCCGGGACTAGCGGGAACAATGAGCAGTTCTTC.

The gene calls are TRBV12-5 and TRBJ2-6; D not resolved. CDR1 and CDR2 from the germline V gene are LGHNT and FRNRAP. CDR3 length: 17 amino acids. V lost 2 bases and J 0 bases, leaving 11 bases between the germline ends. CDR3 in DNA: TGTGCTAGTGGTTTGTCGGCAGATAGCTCTGGGGCCAACGTCCTGACTTTC. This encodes CASGLSADSSGANVLTF. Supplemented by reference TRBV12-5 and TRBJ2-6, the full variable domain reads DARVTQTPRHKVTEMGQEVTMRCQPILGHNTVFWYRQTMMQGLELLAYFRNRAPLDDSGMPKDRFSAEMPDATLATLKIQPSEPRDSAVYFCASGLSADSSGANVLTFGAGSRLTVL.

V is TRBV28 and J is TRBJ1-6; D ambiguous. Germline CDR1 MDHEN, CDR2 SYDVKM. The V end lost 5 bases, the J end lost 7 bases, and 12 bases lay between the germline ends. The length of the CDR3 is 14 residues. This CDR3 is CASSVLRANSPLHF. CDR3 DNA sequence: TGTGCCAGCAGTGTTCTCCGGGCAAATTCACCCCTCCACTTT.

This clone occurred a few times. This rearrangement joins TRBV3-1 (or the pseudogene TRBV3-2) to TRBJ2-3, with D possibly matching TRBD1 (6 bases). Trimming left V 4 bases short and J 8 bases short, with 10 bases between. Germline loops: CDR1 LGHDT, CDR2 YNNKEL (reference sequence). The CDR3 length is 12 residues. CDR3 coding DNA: TGTGCCAGCAGCCCAGGGGAGATTACGCAGTATTTT. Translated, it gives CASSPGEITQYF.